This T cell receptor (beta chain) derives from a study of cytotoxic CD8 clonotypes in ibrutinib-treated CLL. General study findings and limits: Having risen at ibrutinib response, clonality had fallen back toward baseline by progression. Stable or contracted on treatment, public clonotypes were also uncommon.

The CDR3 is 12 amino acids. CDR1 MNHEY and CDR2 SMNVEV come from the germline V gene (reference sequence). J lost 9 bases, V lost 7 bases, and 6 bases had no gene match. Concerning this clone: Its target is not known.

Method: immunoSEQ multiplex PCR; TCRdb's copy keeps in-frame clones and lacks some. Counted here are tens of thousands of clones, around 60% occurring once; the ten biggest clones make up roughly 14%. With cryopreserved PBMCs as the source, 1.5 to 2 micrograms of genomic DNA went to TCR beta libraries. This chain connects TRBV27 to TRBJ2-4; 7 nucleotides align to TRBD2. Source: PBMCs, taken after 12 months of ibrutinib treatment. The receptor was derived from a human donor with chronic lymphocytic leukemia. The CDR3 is CASNVPGGIQYF. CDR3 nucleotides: TGTGCCAGCAATGTCCCGGGAGGCATTCAGTACTTC.